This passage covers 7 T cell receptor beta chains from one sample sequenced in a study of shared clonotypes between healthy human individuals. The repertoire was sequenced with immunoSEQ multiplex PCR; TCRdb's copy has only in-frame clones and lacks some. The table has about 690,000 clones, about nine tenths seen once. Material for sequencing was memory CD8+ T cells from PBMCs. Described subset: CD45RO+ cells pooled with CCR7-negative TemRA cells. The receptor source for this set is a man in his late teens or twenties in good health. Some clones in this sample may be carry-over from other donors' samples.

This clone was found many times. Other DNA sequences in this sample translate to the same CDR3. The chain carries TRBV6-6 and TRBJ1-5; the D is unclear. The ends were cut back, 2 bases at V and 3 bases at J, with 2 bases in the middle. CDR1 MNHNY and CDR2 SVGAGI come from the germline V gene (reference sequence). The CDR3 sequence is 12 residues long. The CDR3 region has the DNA TGTGCCAGCAGTTACCTCAATCAGCCCCAGCATTTT. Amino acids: CASSYLNQPQHF.

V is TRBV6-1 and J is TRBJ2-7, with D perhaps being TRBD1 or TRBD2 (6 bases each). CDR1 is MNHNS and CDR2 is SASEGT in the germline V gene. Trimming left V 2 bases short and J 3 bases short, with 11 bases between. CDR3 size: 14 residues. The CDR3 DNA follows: TGTGCCAGCAGTGAAAGGGGGGAGATCTACGAGCAGTACTTC. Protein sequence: CASSERGEIYEQYF.

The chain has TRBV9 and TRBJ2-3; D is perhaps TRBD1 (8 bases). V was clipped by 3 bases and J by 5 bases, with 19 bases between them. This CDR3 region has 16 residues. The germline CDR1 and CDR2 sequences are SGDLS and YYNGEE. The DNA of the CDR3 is TGTGCCAGCAGCGCAGGACAGGGAGGGACGATAGATACGCAGTATTTT. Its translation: CASSAGQGGTIDTQYF. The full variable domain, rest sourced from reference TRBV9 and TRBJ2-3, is DSGVTQTPKHLITATGQRVTLRCSPRSGDLSVYWYQQSLDQGLQFLIQYYNGEERAKGNILERFSAQQFPDLHSELNLSSLELGDSALYFCASSAGQGGTIDTQYFGPGTRLTVL.

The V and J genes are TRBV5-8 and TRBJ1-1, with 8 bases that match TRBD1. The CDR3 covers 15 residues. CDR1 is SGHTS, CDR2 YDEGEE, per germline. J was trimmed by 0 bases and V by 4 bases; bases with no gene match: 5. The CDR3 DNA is TGTGCCAGCAGCATCGGACAGGGCGTGAACACTGAAGCTTTCTTT. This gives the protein CASSIGQGVNTEAFF. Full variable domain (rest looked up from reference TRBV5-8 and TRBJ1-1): EAGVTQSPTHLIKTRGQQATLRCSPISGHTSVYWYQQALGLGLQFLLWYDEGEERNRGNFPPRFSGRQFPNYSSELNVNALELEDSALYLCASSIGQGVNTEAFFGQGTRLTVV.

The CDR3 coding sequence is TGTGCCACCTCCCAATGGGACAGATCGGGAGAGCAGTACTTC. Protein product: CATSQWDRSGEQYF. The J gene is TRBJ2-7, the V gene TRBV27, with 7 bases lining up with TRBD1. In germline, CDR1 is MNHEY, CDR2 SMNVEV (reference sequence). The CDR3 loop spans 14 amino acids. J was trimmed by 7 bases and V by 10 bases; bases with no gene match: 16.

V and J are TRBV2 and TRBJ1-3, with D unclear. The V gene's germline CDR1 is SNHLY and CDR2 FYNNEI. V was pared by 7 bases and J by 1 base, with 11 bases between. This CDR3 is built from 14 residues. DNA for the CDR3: TGTGCCAGCACCGCACCACAGTCTGGAAACACCATATATTTT. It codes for CASTAPQSGNTIYF. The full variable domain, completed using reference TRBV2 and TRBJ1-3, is EPEVTQTPSHQVTQMGQEVILRCVPISNHLYFYWYRQILGQKVEFLVSFYNNEISEKSEIFDDQFSVERPDGSNFTLKIRSTKLEDSAMYFCASTAPQSGNTIYFGEGSWLTVV.

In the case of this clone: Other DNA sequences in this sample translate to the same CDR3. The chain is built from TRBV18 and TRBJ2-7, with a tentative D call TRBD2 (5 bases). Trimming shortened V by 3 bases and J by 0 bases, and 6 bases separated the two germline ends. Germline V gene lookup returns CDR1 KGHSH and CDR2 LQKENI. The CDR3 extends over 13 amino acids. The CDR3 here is CASSPRDSYEQYF. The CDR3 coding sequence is TGTGCCAGCTCACCCCGGGACTCCTACGAGCAGTACTTC.